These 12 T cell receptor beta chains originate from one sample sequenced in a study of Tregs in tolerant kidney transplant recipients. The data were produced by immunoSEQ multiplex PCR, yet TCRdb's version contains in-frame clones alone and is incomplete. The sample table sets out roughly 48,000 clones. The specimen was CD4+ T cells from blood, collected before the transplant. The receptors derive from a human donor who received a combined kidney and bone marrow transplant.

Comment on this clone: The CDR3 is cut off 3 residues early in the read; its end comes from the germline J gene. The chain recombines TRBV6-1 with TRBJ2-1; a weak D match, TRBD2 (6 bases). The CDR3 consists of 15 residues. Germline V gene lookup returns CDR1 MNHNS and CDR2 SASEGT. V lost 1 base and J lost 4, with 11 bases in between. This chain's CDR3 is CASSEGPEGYNEQFF. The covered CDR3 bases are TGTGCCAGCAGTGAAGGACCGGAGGGGTACAATGAG.

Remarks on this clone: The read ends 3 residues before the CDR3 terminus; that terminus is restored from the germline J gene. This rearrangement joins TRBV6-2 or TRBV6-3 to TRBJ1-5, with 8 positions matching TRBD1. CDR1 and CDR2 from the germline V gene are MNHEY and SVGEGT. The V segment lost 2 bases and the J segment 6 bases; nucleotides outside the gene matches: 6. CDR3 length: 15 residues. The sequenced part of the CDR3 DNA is TGTGCCAGCAGTTACGGGCAGGGGGCAGGTCAGCCC. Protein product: CASSYGQGAGQP. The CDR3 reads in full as CASSYGQGAGQPQHF.

CDR3 sequence: CASSGDRATDTQYF. CDR3 bases read: TGCGCCAGCAGCGGGGACAGGGCCACAGATACG. J is TRBJ2-3 and V is TRBV5-1; 9 bases line up with TRBD1. The read stops 3 residues short of the end of the CDR3; the missing end is completed from the germline J gene. This CDR3 contains 14 residues. V was pared by 4 bases and J by 2 bases, with 2 bases of the junction left unmatched. Germline V lookup: CDR1 SGHRS, CDR2 YFSETQ.

The CDR3 here is CSARDRGWTDTQYF. The CDR3 bases that were read are TGCAGTGCTAGAGATCGGGGGTGGACAGATACG. The rearrangement uses TRBV20-1 and TRBJ2-3, with D possibly being TRBD2 (6 bases). Sequencing ends 3 residues short of the CDR3 end; the germline J gene provides the rest. Germline CDR1 reads DFQATT; CDR2 reads SNEGSKA (reference sequence). V dropped 0 bases and J dropped 3 bases, with 10 bases sitting between them. CDR3 length: 14 residues.

CDR3 residues: CASSVTGLNTEAFF. The sequenced CDR3 bases are TGTGCCAGCAGCGTAACAGGGTTGAACACTGAA. The V gene is TRBV7-8, the J gene TRBJ1-1; D is perhaps TRBD1 (6 bases). Coverage ceases 3 residues before the CDR3 finishes, and the germline J gene fills in the end. Germline CDR1 is SGHVS and CDR2 is FQNEAQ. The CDR3 runs to 14 residues. V lost 5 bases to trimming and J lost 0 bases, with 10 bases between them. The full variable domain, in which reference TRBV7-8 and TRBJ1-1 provide the parts outside the CDR3, is GAGVSQSPRYKVAKRGQDVALRCDPISGHVSLFWYQQALGQGPEFLTYFQNEAQLDKSGLPSDRFFAERPEGSVSTLKIQRTQQEDSAVYLCASSVTGLNTEAFFGQGTRLTVV.

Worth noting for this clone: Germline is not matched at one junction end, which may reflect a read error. The CDR3 region is CASSLAGGEFIYF. The sequenced CDR3 bases are TGTGCTAGCAGCTTAGCAGGGGGCGAATTT. J is TRBJ1-3 and V is TRBV7-7; TRBD1 agrees at 8 bases. The CDR3 is cut off 3 residues early in the read; its end comes from the germline J gene. This CDR3 region has 13 residues. Germline CDR1 and CDR2: SSHAT and FNYEAQ (reference sequence).

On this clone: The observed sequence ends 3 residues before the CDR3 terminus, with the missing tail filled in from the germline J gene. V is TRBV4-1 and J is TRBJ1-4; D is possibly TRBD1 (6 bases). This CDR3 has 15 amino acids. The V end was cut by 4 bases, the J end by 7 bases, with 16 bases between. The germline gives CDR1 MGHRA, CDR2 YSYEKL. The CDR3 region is CASSLRGGAREKLFF. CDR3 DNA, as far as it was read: TGCGCCAGCAGCCTAAGGGGGGGGGCTCGTGAAAAA.

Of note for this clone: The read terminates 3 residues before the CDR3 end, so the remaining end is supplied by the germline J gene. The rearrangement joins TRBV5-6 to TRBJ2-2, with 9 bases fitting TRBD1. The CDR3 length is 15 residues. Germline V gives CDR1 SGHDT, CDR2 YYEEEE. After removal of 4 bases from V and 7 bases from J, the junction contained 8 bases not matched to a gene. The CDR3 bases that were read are TGTGCCAGCAGCAGGGGGACAGGGAAGAACGGGGAG. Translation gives CASSRGTGKNGE. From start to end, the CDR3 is CASSRGTGKNGELFF.

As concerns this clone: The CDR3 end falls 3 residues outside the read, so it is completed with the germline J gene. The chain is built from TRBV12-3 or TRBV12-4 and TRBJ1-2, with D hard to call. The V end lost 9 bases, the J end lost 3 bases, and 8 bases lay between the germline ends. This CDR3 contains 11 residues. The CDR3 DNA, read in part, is TGTGCCAGTGGGCATCACTATGGC. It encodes CASGHHYG. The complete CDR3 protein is CASGHHYGYTF.

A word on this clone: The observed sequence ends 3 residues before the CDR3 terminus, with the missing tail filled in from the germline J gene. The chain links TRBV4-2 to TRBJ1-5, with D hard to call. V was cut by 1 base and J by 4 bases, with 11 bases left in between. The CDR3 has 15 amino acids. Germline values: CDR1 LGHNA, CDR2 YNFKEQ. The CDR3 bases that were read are TGTGCCAGCAGCCAAGGGGCAGCTGGTAATCAGCCC. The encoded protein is CASSQGAAGNQP. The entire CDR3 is CASSQGAAGNQPQHF.

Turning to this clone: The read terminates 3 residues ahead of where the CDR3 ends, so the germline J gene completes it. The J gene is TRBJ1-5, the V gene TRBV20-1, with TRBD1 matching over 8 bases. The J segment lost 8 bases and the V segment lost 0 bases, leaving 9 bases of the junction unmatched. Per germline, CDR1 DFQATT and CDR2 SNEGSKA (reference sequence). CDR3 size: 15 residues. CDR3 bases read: TGCAGTGCTAGAGACCCCGACAGGGGCCGTGAGCCC. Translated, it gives CSARDPDRGREP. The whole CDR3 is CSARDPDRGREPQHF.

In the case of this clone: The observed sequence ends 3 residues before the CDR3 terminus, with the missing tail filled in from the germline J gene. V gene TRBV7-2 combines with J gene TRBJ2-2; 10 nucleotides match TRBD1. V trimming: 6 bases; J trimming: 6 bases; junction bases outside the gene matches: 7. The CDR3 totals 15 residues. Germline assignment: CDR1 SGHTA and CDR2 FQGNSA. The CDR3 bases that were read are TGTGCCAGCAGTTTAACCGGGACAGGGGCCGGGGAG. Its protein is CASSLTGTGAGE. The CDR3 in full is CASSLTGTGAGELFF.